A single sample gave rise to the 12 T cell receptor beta chains below, sequenced in a study of blood T cell repertoires in COVID-19. Some clones are missing from TCRdb's copy, which holds only in-frame ones; the method was immunoSEQ multiplex PCR. The sample has under 55,000 clones, approximately 80% seen once. Sequencing was performed on PBMCs or T cells enriched from blood (not recorded which). All receptors derive from a woman aged 45-60 years with acute COVID-19.

The rearrangement joins TRBV18 to TRBJ1-5; tentative D call: TRBD1 (5 bases). The germline V gene encodes CDR1 KGHSH and CDR2 LQKENI. Trimming cost V 6 bases and J 4 bases, with 13 bases left between them. The CDR3 runs to 14 residues. CDR3 sequence: CASSRDPPNQPQHF. CDR3 DNA sequence: TGTGCCAGCTCGCGGGACCCTCCGAATCAGCCCCAGCATTTT.

In this sample, this clone turned up a few times. This chain joins TRBV15 and TRBJ1-3; 7 nucleotides agree with TRBD1. The CDR3 has 14 residues. V was pared by 3 bases and J by 4 bases, with 3 bases of the junction left unmatched. The germline CDR1 and CDR2 sequences are LNHNV and YYDKDF (reference sequence). CDR3 bases: TGTGCCACCAGCAGCGGGACAGTAGGAAACACCATATATTTT. Translation gives CATSSGTVGNTIYF.

The chain recombines TRBV2 with TRBJ1-5; 9 bases match TRBD1. CDR1 is SNHLY, CDR2 FYNNEI, per germline. J was trimmed by 7 bases and V by 6 bases; bases with no gene match: 7. The length of the CDR3 is 14 residues. The CDR3 coding sequence is TGTGCCAGCAGAGAACAGGGGGCGACGCAGCCCCAGCATTTT. Protein product: CASREQGATQPQHF.

This clone has more than one count but fewer than ten. The chain carries TRBV28 and TRBJ1-5, with unresolved D. The length of the CDR3 is 11 residues. Per the germline V gene, CDR1 is MDHEN and CDR2 is SYDVKM. Trimming removed 7 bases at V and 3 bases at J, with 4 bases between. The chain's CDR3 is CASTSNQPQHF. CDR3 coding DNA: TGTGCCAGCACCTCCAATCAGCCCCAGCATTTT.

The chain uses TRBV6-4 and TRBJ2-1; maybe TRBD2 (5 bases). The CDR3 is made up of 18 amino acids. The V and J ends lost 2 bases and 3 bases respectively, with 20 bases between them. The germline V gene encodes CDR1 MRHNA and CDR2 SNTAGT. The CDR3 region is CASSDRDREGEGYNEQFF. The CDR3 nucleotides read TGTGCCAGCAGTGACAGAGACCGAGAGGGAGAGGGCTACAATGAGCAGTTCTTC.

This clone was found once. The rearrangement joins TRBV18 to TRBJ2-2, with no clear D. Looked up from germline, CDR1 is KGHSH and CDR2 is LQKENI. Trimming took 5 bases from V and 0 from J, leaving 10 bases between them. The CDR3 covers 15 residues. The CDR3 is CASSGSRSNTGELFF. The CDR3 DNA is TGTGCCAGCTCAGGGTCCAGGTCGAACACCGGGGAGCTGTTTTTT.

The chain recombines TRBV28 with TRBJ2-3, with 11 bases fitting TRBD2. The J segment lost 2 bases and the V segment lost 2 bases, leaving 9 bases of the junction unmatched. This CDR3 region has 18 residues. The germline CDR1 and CDR2 sequences are MDHEN and SYDVKM. CDR3 bases: TGTGCCAGCAGTTTACCCCTCCCTAGCGGGGGGCACACAGATACGCAGTATTTT. It is translated as CASSLPLPSGGHTDTQYF.

Concerning this clone itself: Within the sample, other DNA sequences also encode this same CDR3. The chain links TRBV12-3 or TRBV12-4 to TRBJ2-5; D remains unclear. V was clipped by 6 bases and J by 5 bases, with 7 bases between them. The CDR3 runs to 11 residues. The CDR3 DNA follows: TGTGCCAGCAGCTTCGGGGAGACCCAGTACTTC. Encoded protein: CASSFGETQYF.

The rearrangement links TRBV9 to TRBJ2-3, with TRBD2 as a possible D gene (6 bases). CDR1 and CDR2 from the germline V gene are SGDLS and YYNGEE. Trimming shortened V by 3 bases and J by 1 base, and 12 bases separated the two germline ends. The CDR3 length is 15 residues. The CDR3 reads CASSAGVSRTDTQYF. CDR3 nucleotide sequence: TGTGCCAGCAGCGCGGGGGTTTCTCGCACAGATACGCAGTATTTT.

The chain combines TRBV7-6 with TRBJ1-2, with a weak D call TRBD1 (5 bases). V lost 3 bases, J lost 4 bases, and 9 bases lay in between. Germline V gene lookup returns CDR1 SGHVS and CDR2 FNYEAQ. This CDR3 has 13 amino acids. The CDR3 DNA reads TGTGCCAGCAGCTTCCCGGGGGGCTATGGCTACACCTTC. Translating it yields CASSFPGGYGYTF.

The CDR3 bases are TGTGCTAGCCGCCGCGACAGTAGCAATCAGCCCCAGCATTTT. It translates to CASRRDSSNQPQHF. This chain connects TRBV12-5 to TRBJ1-5, with D perhaps matching TRBD1 (5 bases). The V gene's germline CDR1 is LGHNT and CDR2 FRNRAP. The CDR3 length is 14 residues. With 9 bases removed from V and 0 bases from J, the gap between germline ends came to 12 bases.

The chain uses TRBV5-4 and TRBJ1-5; D perhaps matches TRBD1 (6 bases). Germline V CDR1 and CDR2: SGHNT, YYREEE (reference sequence). This CDR3 is built from 15 residues. V lost 2 bases to trimming and J lost 1 base, with 10 bases between them. CDR3 loop: CASSLGGRSNQPQHF. In nucleotides, the CDR3 is TGTGCCAGCAGCTTAGGGGGAAGGAGCAATCAGCCCCAGCATTTT.